This is a list of T cell receptor beta chains from one sample in a study of cytomegalovirus exposure and HLA in healthy donors. Repertoires were generated with immunoSEQ multiplex PCR, while TCRdb's copy carries only in-frame clones and drops some. Of roughly 100,000 clones listed, around 73% are singletons. Sequenced: PBMCs. These receptors came from a middle-aged woman in good health and CMV-seronegative. Each CDR3 is given with its conserved first and last residue. The D gene is left open where the match is weak. Clone size is shown for a subset of rows, as once, few, many or a class of expanded clone.

v_gene	abundance	j_gene	d_gene	CDR3nt	CDR3aa
TRBV7-8	.	TRBJ2-7	.	TGTGCCAGCAGCCCGAGACTAGAAAGAGGACCGTACTTC	CASSPRLERGPYF
TRBV2	few	TRBJ1-3	.	TGTGCCAGCAGTGGGTTAGGACATAGCTCTGGAAACACCATATATTTT	CASSGLGHSSGNTIYF
TRBV7-3	.	TRBJ2-1	TRBD2	TGTGCCAGCAGCTTTACTAGCGGGATCATCAATGAGCAGTTCTTC	CASSFTSGIINEQFF
TRBV2	.	TRBJ1-2	TRBD1	TGTGCCAGCAGTGAAAAACATCCGGGACAGACGATCTATGGCTACACCTTC	CASSEKHPGQTIYGYTF
TRBV5-1	.	TRBJ2-7	TRBD1	TGCGCCAGCAGCTTCCCCGGGACAGGGTGTAAGCAGTACTTC	CASSFPGTGCKQYF
TRBV19	.	TRBJ2-2	TRBD1	TGTGCCAGTAGTCCCCTGGGACAGGGGATGTTCACCGGGGAGCTGTTTTTT	CASSPLGQGMFTGELFF
TRBV7-6	.	TRBJ2-1	.	TGTGCCAGCAGCAACATGGCAGGTTTGAATGAGCAGTTCTTC	CASSNMAGLNEQFF
TRBV7-9	.	TRBJ2-2	.	TGTGCCAGCAGCCCTGTCGGGGAGCTGTTTTTT	CASSPVGELFF
TRBV27	.	TRBJ2-7	.	TGTGCCAGCAGGGGTCGGCGAGCGGAAGCCTACGAGCAGTACTTC	CASRGRRAEAYEQYF
TRBV9	.	TRBJ2-6	.	TGTGCCAGCAGCGGGGGAGCGGTCGGGGCCAACGTCCTGACTTTC	CASSGGAVGANVLTF
TRBV28	.	TRBJ1-2	TRBD1	TGTGCCAGCAGTTCCCTCGCAGGGGGGTACTATGGCTACACCTTC	CASSSLAGGYYGYTF
TRBV5-4	once	TRBJ2-1	TRBD1	TGTGCCAGCAGCTCCGGGACAGGGGGCCGCAATGAGCAGTTCTTC	CASSSGTGGRNEQFF
TRBV4-3	.	TRBJ2-1	TRBD2	TGCGCCAGCAGCCAACTGGGACTAGCGGGAGAAAGAAACAATGAGCAGTTCTTC	CASSQLGLAGERNNEQFF
TRBV9	.	TRBJ1-4	.	TGTGCCAGCAGCGTAGCCTCAGGGCACGGTGAAAATGAAAAACTGTTTTTT	CASSVASGHGENEKLFF